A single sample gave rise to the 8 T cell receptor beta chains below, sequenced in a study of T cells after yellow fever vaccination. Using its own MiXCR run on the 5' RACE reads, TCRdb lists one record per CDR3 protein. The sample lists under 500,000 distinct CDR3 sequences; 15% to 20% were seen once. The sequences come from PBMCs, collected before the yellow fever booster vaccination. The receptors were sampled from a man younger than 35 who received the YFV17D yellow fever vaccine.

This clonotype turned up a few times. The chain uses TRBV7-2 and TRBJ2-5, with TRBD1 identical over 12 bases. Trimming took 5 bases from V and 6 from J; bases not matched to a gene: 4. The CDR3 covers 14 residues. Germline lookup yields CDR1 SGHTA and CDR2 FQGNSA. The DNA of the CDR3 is TGTGCCAGCAGCGCGGGACAGGGGGCGAAGACCCAGTACTTC. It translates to CASSAGQGAKTQYF.

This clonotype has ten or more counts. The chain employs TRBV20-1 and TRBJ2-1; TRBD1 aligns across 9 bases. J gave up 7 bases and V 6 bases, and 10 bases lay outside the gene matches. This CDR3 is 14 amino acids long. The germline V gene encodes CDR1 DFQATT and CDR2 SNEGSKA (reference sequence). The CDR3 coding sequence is TGCAGTGCGAGCGGGACAGGGAGGTTGAATGAGCAGTTCTTC. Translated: CSASGTGRLNEQFF.

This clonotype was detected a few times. In nucleotides, the CDR3 is TGCAGTGCTAGAGTCGGGACAGTCGGGGAGCTGTTTTTT. Protein sequence: CSARVGTVGELFF. V usage is TRBV20-1 and J usage is TRBJ2-2; 7 nucleotides align to TRBD1. The CDR3 is 13 amino acids. CDR1 and CDR2 (germline): DFQATT, SNEGSKA (reference sequence). J gave up 7 bases and V 1 base, and 3 bases lay outside the gene matches.

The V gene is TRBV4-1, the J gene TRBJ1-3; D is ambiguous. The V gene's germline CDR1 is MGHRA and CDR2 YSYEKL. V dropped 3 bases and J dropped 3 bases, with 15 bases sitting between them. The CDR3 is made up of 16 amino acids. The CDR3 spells CASSQAGLSGGNTIYF. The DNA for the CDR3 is TGCGCCAGCAGCCAGGCAGGTCTCTCGGGTGGAAACACCATATATTTT.

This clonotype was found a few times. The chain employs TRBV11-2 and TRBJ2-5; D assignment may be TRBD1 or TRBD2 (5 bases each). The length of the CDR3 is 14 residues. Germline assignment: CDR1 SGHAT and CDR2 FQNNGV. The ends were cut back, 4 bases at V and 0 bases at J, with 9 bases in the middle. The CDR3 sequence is CASSSGPHQETQYF. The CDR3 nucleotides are TGTGCCAGCAGCTCGGGACCCCACCAAGAGACCCAGTACTTC. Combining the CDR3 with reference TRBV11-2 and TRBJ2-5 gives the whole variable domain EAGVAQSPRYKIIEKRQSVAFWCNPISGHATLYWYQQILGQGPKLLIQFQNNGVVDDSQLPKDRFSAERLKGVDSTLKIQPAKLEDSAVYLCASSSGPHQETQYFGPGTRLLVL.

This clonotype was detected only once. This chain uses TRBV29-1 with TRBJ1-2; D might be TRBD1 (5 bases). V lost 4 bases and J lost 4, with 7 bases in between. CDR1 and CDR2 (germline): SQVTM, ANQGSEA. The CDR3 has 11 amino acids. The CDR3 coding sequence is TGCAGCGTTGTAGGGACCTATGGCTACACCTTC. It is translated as CSVVGTYGYTF.

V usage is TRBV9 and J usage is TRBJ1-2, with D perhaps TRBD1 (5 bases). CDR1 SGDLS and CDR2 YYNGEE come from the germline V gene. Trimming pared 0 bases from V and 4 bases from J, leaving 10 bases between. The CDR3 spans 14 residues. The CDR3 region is CASSVAEGLYGYTF. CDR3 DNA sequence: TGTGCCAGCAGCGTAGCGGAGGGGCTCTATGGCTACACCTTC.

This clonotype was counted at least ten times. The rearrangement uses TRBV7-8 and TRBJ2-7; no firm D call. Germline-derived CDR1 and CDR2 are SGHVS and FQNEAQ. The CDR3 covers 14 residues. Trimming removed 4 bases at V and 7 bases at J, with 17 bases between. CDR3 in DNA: TGTGCCAGCAGCTCGGGCGTAGGGCAATTTGAGCAGTACGTC. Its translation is CASSSGVGQFEQYV.